This T cell receptor beta chain was obtained from a study of blood T cell repertoires in COVID-19. Study-wide background: From the United States, Italy and Spain came samples of acute and convalescent COVID-19.

The length of the CDR3 is 14 residues. CDR1 and CDR2 (germline): SGHDT, YYEEEE. Trimming cost V 0 bases and J 2 bases, with 8 bases left between them. The authors' processing: Using reference gene primer amplification, nucleated cell counts were estimated. Assay: immunoSEQ multiplex PCR; the TCRdb copy retains only in-frame clones and omits some. For V, J and clone size, that table is used; D and trimming come from the DNA. The data contain 70,000 or so clones, about 90% of them seen just once; the ten biggest clones take up about 17%. Sequenced material: peripheral blood. The clonotype comes from a man aged 35-49 years with COVID-19, enrolled during active disease. The genes are TRBV5-6 and TRBJ1-1, with D possibly matching TRBD1 (5 bases). CDR3 sequence reads: CASSLVGANTEAFF. The CDR3 nucleotides are TGTGCCAGCAGCTTGGTTGGGGCTAACACTGAAGCTTTCTTT.